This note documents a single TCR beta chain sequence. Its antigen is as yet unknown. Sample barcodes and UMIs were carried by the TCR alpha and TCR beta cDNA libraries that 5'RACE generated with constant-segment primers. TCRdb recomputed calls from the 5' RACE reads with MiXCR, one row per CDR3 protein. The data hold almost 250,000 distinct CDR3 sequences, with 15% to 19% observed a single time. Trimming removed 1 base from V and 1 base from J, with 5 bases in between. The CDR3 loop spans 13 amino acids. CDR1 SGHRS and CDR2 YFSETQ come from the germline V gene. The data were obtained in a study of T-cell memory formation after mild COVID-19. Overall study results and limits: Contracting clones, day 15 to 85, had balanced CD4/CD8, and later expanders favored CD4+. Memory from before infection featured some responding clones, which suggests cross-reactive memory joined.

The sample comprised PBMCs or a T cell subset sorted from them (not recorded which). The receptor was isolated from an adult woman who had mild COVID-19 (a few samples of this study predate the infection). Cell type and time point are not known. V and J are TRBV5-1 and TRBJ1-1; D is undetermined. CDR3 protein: CASSLLKNTEAFF. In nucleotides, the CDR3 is TGCGCCAGCAGCTTGTTGAAGAACACTGAAGCTTTCTTT.